These T cell receptor beta chains were read from a single sample in a study of blood T cell repertoires in COVID-19. Here immunoSEQ multiplex PCR was the method, and the copy in TCRdb shows in-frame clones only, minus some. The table shows about 400,000 clones, with approximately 86% occurring only once. The sample was peripheral blood. Source of these receptors: a human donor in a cohort sampled during active COVID-19. Both conserved end residues are part of each CDR3. D genes are given only for firm matches. A clone size is listed for some rows: how often the clone was seen (once, few, many), or a class if it is expanded.

V gene	J gene	D gene	clone size	CDR3 DNA	CDR3 protein
TRBV19	TRBJ1-2	NA	NA	TGTGCCAGTAGTTCCCCCCGGACAATCGACTATGGCTACACCTTC	CASSSPRTIDYGYTF
TRBV30	TRBJ2-1	NA	NA	TGTGCCTGGAGTCCTGGGCCCCAGATGGCGAAGTTCTTC	CAWSPGPQMAKFF
TRBV7-9	TRBJ1-1	TRBD1	NA	TGTGCCAGCAGCCCCACCCAAGGGGGCCGCACTGAAGCTTTCTTT	CASSPTQGGRTEAFF
TRBV25-1	TRBJ2-1	TRBD1	NA	TGTGCCAGCACTGACAGGGATTCCTACAATGAGCAGTTCTTC	CASTDRDSYNEQFF
TRBV19	TRBJ1-1	NA	NA	TGTGCCAGTAGTATGGGTAGTCGACAGATGAACACTGAAGCTTTCTTT	CASSMGSRQMNTEAFF
TRBV2	TRBJ1-2	NA	NA	TGTGCCAGCAGTTCAAACAGGGTTTCGGCTAACTATGGCTACACCTTC	CASSSNRVSANYGYTF
TRBV28	TRBJ1-2	NA	NA	TGTGCCAGCAGTTTAGGGGCGGCAGGGCCTGGCTACACCTTC	CASSLGAAGPGYTF
TRBV30	TRBJ2-1	TRBD2	NA	TGTGCCTGGAGGACTAGCGGCTACAATGAGCAGTTCTTC	CAWRTSGYNEQFF
TRBV5-1	TRBJ1-1	NA	few	TGCGCCAGCAGCTTGCCGGGGAACACTGAAGCTTTCTTT	CASSLPGNTEAFF
TRBV3-1/TRBV3-2	TRBJ1-2	NA	NA	TGTGCCAGCAGCCAAGATCTTCGAACGGGTTACGGCTACACCTTC	CASSQDLRTGYGYTF
TRBV5-6	TRBJ1-6	TRBD1	NA	TGTGCCAGCACCTTGGCCACAGGGGGCTCGTATAATTCACCCCTCCACTTT	CASTLATGGSYNSPLHF
TRBV7-2	TRBJ1-5	TRBD1	NA	TGTGCCAGCAGCTTAGCGAGGGCAGGGGGTAATCAGCCCCAGCATTTT	CASSLARAGGNQPQHF
TRBV6-1	TRBJ1-2	NA	NA	TGTGCCAGCAGTGCCTTCCTCGGTGGGGCAACTAACTATGGCTACACCTTC	CASSAFLGGATNYGYTF
TRBV12-3/TRBV12-4	TRBJ2-5	NA	few	TGTGCCAGCAGTTTAAGCGGAGAGACCCAGTACTTC	CASSLSGETQYF
TRBV18	TRBJ1-5	TRBD1	NA	TGTGCCAGCTCGAAACAGGGGGCAGCCAATCAGCCCCAGCATTTT	CASSKQGAANQPQHF
TRBV7-9	TRBJ2-1	TRBD2	NA	TGTGCCAGCAGCCCTGGGACTAGCGGGAGAGGGGATGAGCAGTTCTTC	CASSPGTSGRGDEQFF
TRBV27	TRBJ1-1	TRBD1	NA	TGTGCCAGCAGTTTGGACAGGGTAAACACTGAAGCTTTCTTT	CASSLDRVNTEAFF
TRBV19	TRBJ1-2	NA	NA	TGTGCCAGTTCCCGCCAGAACTATGGCTACACCTTC	CASSRQNYGYTF
TRBV9	TRBJ2-1	TRBD2	NA	TGTGCCAGCAGCCTCCGTGGGACTACCCCCCCCACCCTCGAGAACAATGAGCAGTTCTTC	CASSLRGTTPPTLENNEQFF
TRBV19	TRBJ1-5	NA	few	TGTGCCAGTAGCCGGTCTGTAAATCAGCCCCAGCATTTT	CASSRSVNQPQHF
TRBV6-5	TRBJ2-7	NA	NA	TGTGCCAGCAGGCGGGGAGGTTACGAGCAGTACTTC	CASRRGGYEQYF
TRBV5-4	TRBJ2-1	TRBD2	once	TGTGCCAGCAGGAGAACGGGAGGGCCGGTCTATGAGCAGTTCTTC	CASRRTGGPVYEQFF
TRBV11-2	TRBJ2-3	TRBD1	NA	TGTGCCAGCAGCCCGGGACAGCTCACCTACACAGATACGCAGTATTTT	CASSPGQLTYTDTQYF
TRBV30	TRBJ2-7	TRBD2	NA	TGTGCCTGCTCTCTAGGTGCCGGGACTAGCGGGCCGTTGGGTTACGAGCAGTACTTC	CACSLGAGTSGPLGYEQYF
TRBV19	TRBJ2-5	TRBD1	NA	TGTGCCAGTAAGAGGGGACAGGGGGCACAAGAGACCCAGTACTTC	CASKRGQGAQETQYF
TRBV7-8	TRBJ2-1	NA	NA	TGTGCCAGCAGCCCGAAACCCCTAGCGAATGAGCAGTTCTTC	CASSPKPLANEQFF
TRBV30	TRBJ1-6	NA	NA	TGTGCCTGGAGTGAAGGGGTCAAATCACCCCTCCACTTT	CAWSEGVKSPLHF
TRBV12-3/TRBV12-4	TRBJ1-2	NA	NA	TGTGCCAGCGCACAGGGCGGCAACTATGGCTACACCTTC	CASAQGGNYGYTF
TRBV5-1	TRBJ1-3	NA	NA	TGCGCCAGCAGCTTCGGAGACGACTCTGGAAACACCATATATTTT	CASSFGDDSGNTIYF
TRBV5-1	TRBJ2-1	TRBD2	NA	TGCGCCAGCAGGACTAGCGGGGGTACCGATGAGCAGTTCTTC	CASRTSGGTDEQFF
TRBV7-2	TRBJ1-3	NA	NA	TGTGCCAGCAGCTTATTTGTGTCTATGGGAAACACCATATATTTT	CASSLFVSMGNTIYF
TRBV28	TRBJ2-7	TRBD2	NA	TGTGCCAGCAATTTAGCTAGGGCGGGAGGGCACGAGCAGTATTTC	CASNLARAGGHEQYF
TRBV9	TRBJ2-1	TRBD2	NA	TGTGCCAGCAGCTGGGGAGCTAGCGGGGGGGAGAATGAGCAGTTCTTC	CASSWGASGGENEQFF
TRBV3-1/TRBV3-2	TRBJ1-3	NA	NA	TGTGCCAGCAGTCCGAGAGAGTCTGGAAACACCATATATTTT	CASSPRESGNTIYF
TRBV7-9	TRBJ1-3	NA	NA	TGTGCCAGCAGCTTAGTTTACAGATTCTCTGGAAACACCATATATTTT	CASSLVYRFSGNTIYF
TRBV7-9	TRBJ2-1	TRBD1	NA	TGTGCCAGCAGCCCCGGGACAGGGGGCAGTCTGGACAATGAGCAGTTCTTC	CASSPGTGGSLDNEQFF
TRBV19	TRBJ1-2	NA	once	TGTGCCAGTACCGCGGCAGACGGTGATTATGGCTACACCTTC	CASTAADGDYGYTF
TRBV30	TRBJ1-3	NA	NA	TGTGCCTGGAGTGTATCGGGAAACACCATATATTTT	CAWSVSGNTIYF
TRBV30	TRBJ1-4	TRBD1	NA	TGTGCCTGGAGTTTTGACAGGGTTAATGAAAAACTGTTTTTT	CAWSFDRVNEKLFF
TRBV29-1	TRBJ2-1	TRBD2	NA	TGCAGCGTTTTTCCCCTCAAAACTAGCGGGGGCCCTTACAATGAGCAGTTCTTC	CSVFPLKTSGGPYNEQFF
TRBV27	TRBJ1-2	NA	NA	TGTGCCAGCTCTACGCGGCTCAACCACTATGGCTACACCTTC	CASSTRLNHYGYTF
TRBV4-2	TRBJ1-2	NA	NA	TGTGCCAGCAGCCAAGTGATACAGGGATCTAACTATGGCTACACCTTC	CASSQVIQGSNYGYTF
TRBV2	TRBJ1-3	NA	NA	TGTGCCAGCAGCAGAGGGCTGAGCTCTGGAAACACCATATATTTT	CASSRGLSSGNTIYF
TRBV6-1	TRBJ2-2	NA	NA	TGTGCCAGCAGTGAATTCAGGGCGGACACCGGGGAGCTGTTTTTT	CASSEFRADTGELFF
TRBV14	TRBJ2-7	NA	NA	TGTGCCAGCAGCCAACTGGTTAGGGGGTACGAGCAGTACTTC	CASSQLVRGYEQYF
TRBV7-2	TRBJ2-1	TRBD1	NA	TGTGCCAGCAGCTCGGGACAGGGGTCCGGCTACAATGAGCAGTTCTTC	CASSSGQGSGYNEQFF
TRBV11-1	TRBJ2-7	NA	NA	TGTGCCAGCAGCCCTAGCTCCTACGAGCAGTACTTC	CASSPSSYEQYF
TRBV9	TRBJ2-1	TRBD2	NA	TGTGCCAGCAGCCCCTTAGCCTCTAGCGGGAGGGCCGCTGAGCAGTTCTTC	CASSPLASSGRAAEQFF
TRBV9	TRBJ2-1	TRBD2	NA	TGTGCCAGCAGCGGGGGAGGGGTTTCGTTAAATGAGCAGTTCTTC	CASSGGGVSLNEQFF
TRBV6-5	TRBJ2-7	TRBD1	NA	TGTGCCAGCAGTTGGACAGGGGGGACCTACGAGCAGTACTTC	CASSWTGGTYEQYF
TRBV27	TRBJ1-2	NA	NA	TGTGCCAGCAGTTTATCGAACAGCTACTATGGCTACACCTTC	CASSLSNSYYGYTF
TRBV28	TRBJ2-7	TRBD2	NA	TGTGCCAGCACCCGTAGCGGGAGCGCTTCCTACGAGCAGTACTTC	CASTRSGSASYEQYF
TRBV27	TRBJ2-7	NA	NA	TGTGCCAGCAGCCCTAGACGGGGGGCCCTTACCTACGAGCAGTACTTC	CASSPRRGALTYEQYF
TRBV19	TRBJ2-3	TRBD1	NA	TGTGCCAGTAGGGAGACAGGGGATGGGGAAGCAGATACGCAGTATTTT	CASRETGDGEADTQYF
TRBV7-9	TRBJ2-1	TRBD1	NA	TGTGCCAGCAGCTTCAGGGGGCGGAATGAGCAGTTCTTC	CASSFRGRNEQFF